The 32 T cell receptor beta chains below come from one sample, sequenced in a study of naive and memory T cell subsets listed by TCRdb under 2017. The receptor library was made with UMI-ligation and nested PCR. Sequenced on an Illumina MiSeq. An equimolar mix of two oligonucleotides covering both TRBC1 and TRBC2 was used as the beta constant-region primer. TCRdb handled the public reads itself, with Q25 trimming in fastp and clone calling in MiXCR, and kept productive beta chains. CDR3 protein duplicates are merged, each entry listing the most common genes and DNA. For this sample the table gives under 100,000 distinct CDR3 sequences, of which 7% were detected only once. Roughly 1.6% of the sample comes from the top ten. Material: central memory CD4+ T cells from blood. What this sample's cell subset or site label stands for: central memory, CD45RA- CD27+. The receptors were gathered from a human donor in good health.

This clonotype was detected many times. The V call is TRBV20-1, the J call TRBJ2-3, with 8 bases lining up with TRBD2. The CDR3 is made up of 14 amino acids. CDR1 and CDR2 from the germline V gene are DFQATT and SNEGSKA (reference sequence). V was pared by 5 bases and J by 2 bases, with 6 bases of the junction left unmatched. The CDR3 loop reads CSAWAGGYTDTQYF. CDR3 bases: TGCAGTGCTTGGGCGGGGGGCTACACAGATACGCAGTATTTT.

The table lists this clonotype with many counts. The chain couples TRBV11-2 to TRBJ2-1; either TRBD1 or TRBD2 may fit D (6 bases each). V dropped 4 bases and J dropped 10 bases, with 20 bases sitting between them. Germline lookup yields CDR1 SGHAT and CDR2 FQNNGV. This CDR3 comprises 15 residues. The CDR3, as DNA: TGTGCCAGCAGCTCCATTTGGGGGGCGTTCCAGGAGCAGTTCTTC. Its translation is CASSSIWGAFQEQFF. The variable domain in full, completed from reference TRBV11-2 and TRBJ2-1, reads EAGVAQSPRYKIIEKRQSVAFWCNPISGHATLYWYQQILGQGPKLLIQFQNNGVVDDSQLPKDRFSAERLKGVDSTLKIQPAKLEDSAVYLCASSSIWGAFQEQFFGPGTRLTVL.

This clonotype appeared many times. The chain recombines TRBV6-2 or TRBV6-3 with TRBJ2-4, with 10 bases lining up with TRBD1. The CDR3 is 16 residues long. Trimming removed 5 bases from V and 0 bases from J; junction bases left unmatched: 4. Looked up from germline, CDR1 is MNHEY and CDR2 is SVGEGT. Written as DNA, the CDR3 is TGTGCCAGCAGTAGACAGGGGGCCCAAGCCAAAAACATTCAGTACTTC. It specifies CASSRQGAQAKNIQYF.

This clonotype was observed many times. This chain uses TRBV30 with TRBJ1-2; TRBD1 matches at 8 bases. V gave up 3 bases and J gave up 5 bases; unmatched junction bases: 11. The CDR3 runs to 15 residues. Germline CDR1 is GTSNPN and CDR2 is SVGIG (reference sequence). The CDR3 protein is CAWRRKETGAYGYTF. Here the CDR3 DNA reads TGTGCCTGGAGGAGAAAGGAGACAGGGGCTTATGGCTACACCTTC.

This clonotype was observed at least ten times. The gene calls are TRBV6-2 or TRBV6-3 and TRBJ2-1; 8 nucleotides agree with TRBD1. V dropped 2 bases and J dropped 7; count of bases not matched to a gene: 28. Germline V CDR1 and CDR2: MNHEY, SVGEGT. CDR3 length: 22 amino acids. The CDR3 DNA follows: TGTGCCAGCAGTTACAGGGGACCTGGGGACAGGATACCTTTTTGTAGGAGGAATGAGCAGTTCTTC. This gives the protein CASSYRGPGDRIPFCRRNEQFF.

The chain is built from TRBV20-1 and TRBJ1-1, with D perhaps matching TRBD1 (5 bases). Germline CDR1 is DFQATT and CDR2 is SNEGSKA (reference sequence). V gave up 0 bases and J gave up 8 bases, with 13 bases separating them. This CDR3 is built from 13 residues. The CDR3 protein is CSARDRGDGEAFF. The DNA of the CDR3 is TGCAGTGCTAGAGATCGGGGGGACGGAGAAGCTTTCTTT.

Ten or more counts support this clonotype. The V and J genes are TRBV6-2 or TRBV6-3 and TRBJ1-5, with a possible D match to TRBD1 (5 bases). Trimming removed 4 bases at V and 3 bases at J, with 10 bases between. Germline CDR1 is MNHEY and CDR2 is SVGEGT. CDR3 length: 14 amino acids. For the CDR3, the DNA is TGTGCCAGCAGTTCCGGCAGGGACAATCAGCCCCAGCATTTT. Protein product: CASSSGRDNQPQHF.

This clonotype was seen only a few times. V usage is TRBV29-1 and J usage is TRBJ2-2; possible D gene TRBD2, 6 bases. The CDR3 spans 13 residues. The V end was cut by 5 bases, the J end by 4 bases, with 11 bases between. CDR1 and CDR2 from the germline V gene are SQVTM and ANQGSEA. Here the CDR3 DNA reads TGCAGCGTTCGGGGGAGACGCACCGGGGAGCTGTTTTTT. Translated, it gives CSVRGRRTGELFF.

This clonotype came up many times. V is TRBV13 and J is TRBJ2-5, with a possible D match to TRBD2 (6 bases). V was clipped by 3 bases and J by 3 bases, with 11 bases between them. Germline V CDR1 and CDR2: PRHDT, FYEKMQ (reference sequence). The CDR3 sequence is 14 residues long. The CDR3 nucleotides read TGTGCCAGCAGCTTGAGGCGGGATGAAGAGACCCAGTACTTC. Protein: CASSLRRDEETQYF.

This chain links TRBV3-1 with TRBJ2-1; D is unclear. V was pared by 4 bases and J by 0 bases, with 10 bases between. This CDR3 has 15 residues. Per germline, CDR1 LGHDT and CDR2 YNNKEL (reference sequence). The CDR3 bases are TGTGCCAGCAGCCTAAGGCAGAACTCCTACAATGAGCAGTTCTTC. Amino acid sequence: CASSLRQNSYNEQFF.

Ten or more counts support this clonotype. The chain employs TRBV30 and TRBJ1-4; D not certain. The V end lost 1 base, the J end lost 4 bases, and 7 bases lay between the germline ends. This CDR3 contains 13 residues. Germline V CDR1 and CDR2: GTSNPN, SVGIG (reference sequence). The CDR3, as DNA: TGTGCCTGGAGTGGAGAGATTAATGAAAAACTGTTTTTT. It yields the protein CAWSGEINEKLFF.

In its sample, this clonotype was seen many times. The CDR3 nucleotides are TGTGCCACCAGCAGAGCGTTGGGAGACTCGGGCGAGCAGTACTTC. It codes for CATSRALGDSGEQYF. The chain couples TRBV15 to TRBJ2-7; D perhaps matches TRBD2 (5 bases). With 1 base removed from V and 6 bases from J, the gap between germline ends came to 16 bases. The CDR3 loop spans 15 amino acids. The germline V gene has CDR1 LNHNV and CDR2 YYDKDF (reference sequence). Drawing the rest from reference TRBV15 and TRBJ2-7, the complete variable domain is DAMVIQNPRYQVTQFGKPVTLSCSQTLNHNVMYWYQQKSSQAPKLLFHYYDKDFNNEADTPDNFQSRRPNTSFCFLDIRSPGLGDTAMYLCATSRALGDSGEQYFGPGTRLTVT.

In its sample, this clonotype was seen many times. The V call is TRBV18, the J call TRBJ2-7, with 7 nucleotides matching TRBD2. CDR1 and CDR2 from the germline V gene are KGHSH and LQKENI. V was clipped by 0 bases and J by 1 base; unmatched bases: 6. The CDR3 loop spans 16 amino acids. The CDR3 coding sequence is TGTGCCAGCTCACCACCGGGAGGCGGGAGATCCTACGAGCAGTACTTC. As protein: CASSPPGGGRSYEQYF.

This clonotype was recorded at least ten times. CDR3 residues: CASSQEVGTDTQYF. The DNA for the CDR3 is TGCGCCAGCAGCCAAGAAGTGGGAACAGATACGCAGTATTTT. The chain links TRBV4-3 to TRBJ2-3; D gene unclear. The CDR3 has 14 residues. V lost 0 bases to trimming and J lost 3 bases, with 7 bases between them. Germline V CDR1 and CDR2: LGHNA, YSLEER.

Points on this clonotype: A read error may explain this, as a much larger clone is one base away. The chain couples TRBV29-1 to TRBJ1-1, with 8 bases matching TRBD1. Germline CDR1 is SQVTM and CDR2 is ANQGSEA. This CDR3 spans 14 amino acids. With 4 bases clipped from V and 5 bases from J, the junction kept 9 bases outside the gene matches. The CDR3 protein is CSVGDRGRRTEAFF. In DNA form, the CDR3 reads TGCAGCGTTGGAGACAGGGGAAGGAGGACTGAAGCTTTCTTT.

This clonotype was detected only a few times. The CDR3 bases are TGTGCCAGCAGCCTGGACCCAGGGAAGGGCAATCAGCCCCAGCATTTT. This encodes CASSLDPGKGNQPQHF. J is TRBJ1-5 and V is TRBV7-2; D might be TRBD1 (5 bases). V shed 5 bases and J shed 2 bases, with 16 bases lying between them. CDR3 length: 16 residues. Germline V gives CDR1 SGHTA, CDR2 FQGNSA.

In its sample, this clonotype was seen many times. The chain links TRBV20-1 to TRBJ1-6, with D maybe TRBD1 (5 bases). V was cut by 0 bases and J by 5 bases, with 14 bases left in between. Germline CDR1 and CDR2: DFQATT and SNEGSKA (reference sequence). CDR3 length: 16 amino acids. In DNA form, the CDR3 reads TGCAGTGCTAGAGAGGAGGGGAGAGCAGATAATTCACCCCTCCACTTT. This encodes CSAREEGRADNSPLHF.

This clonotype was recorded many times. The rearrangement joins TRBV12-3 or TRBV12-4 to TRBJ2-5; the D is unclear. V was pared by 6 bases and J by 7 bases, with 18 bases between. This CDR3 contains 14 residues. In DNA, the CDR3 is TGTGCCAGCAGGAGACAACAGAGTTCGGGGACCCAGTACTTC. This translates into CASRRQQSSGTQYF.

This clonotype has only a few counts. The chain employs TRBV24-1 and TRBJ2-3, with D uncertain. The V gene lost 5 bases and the J gene lost 2 bases, with 13 bases spanning the gap. CDR3 size: 15 residues. Germline CDR1 is KGHDR and CDR2 is SFDVKD. The CDR3 DNA reads as TGTGCCACCAGTGGACCTGGACGGACCACAGATACGCAGTATTTT. Protein sequence: CATSGPGRTTDTQYF.

This clonotype was detected only a few times. The chain joins TRBV5-1 to TRBJ1-6, with D perhaps matching TRBD1 (6 bases). There are 16 residues in the CDR3. Between the trimmed V and J ends, which lost 5 bases and 7 bases, there was a span of 19 bases. Germline assignment: CDR1 SGHRS and CDR2 YFSETQ. The CDR3 bases are TGCGCCAGCAGTCAGGTGGGGGCAGGACCCAATTCACCCCTCCACTTT. It specifies CASSQVGAGPNSPLHF. The full variable domain, in which reference TRBV5-1 and TRBJ1-6 provide the parts outside the CDR3, is KAGVTQTPRYLIKTRGQQVTLSCSPISGHRSVSWYQQTPGQGLQFLFEYFSETQRNKGNFPGRFSGRQFSNSRSEMNVSTLELGDSALYLCASSQVGAGPNSPLHFGNGTRLTVT.

V is TRBV7-3 and J is TRBJ2-1; 10 bases are a match to TRBD2. The J segment lost 6 bases and the V segment lost 5 bases, leaving 4 bases of the junction unmatched. The CDR3 totals 14 residues. CDR1 is SGHTA, CDR2 FQGTGA, per germline. The CDR3 sequence is CASSRGLASNEQFF. The DNA for the CDR3 is TGTGCCAGCAGCCGGGGACTAGCGAGCAATGAGCAGTTCTTC.

This clonotype came up many times. The genes are TRBV20-1 and TRBJ2-5, with 11 bases fitting TRBD2. The CDR3 totals 17 residues. Germline V CDR1 and CDR2: DFQATT, SNEGSKA (reference sequence). After removal of 2 bases from V and 5 bases from J, the junction contained 13 bases not matched to a gene. The CDR3: CSARPRTSGQHEETQYF. CDR3 sequence (DNA): TGCAGTGCTAGACCCCGGACTAGCGGGCAACATGAGGAGACCCAGTACTTC.

This clonotype has more than one count but fewer than ten. The chain employs TRBV27 and TRBJ2-1; D remains unclear. The germline V gene encodes CDR1 MNHEY and CDR2 SMNVEV (reference sequence). The CDR3 has 9 residues. V was cut by 9 bases and J by 10 bases, with 7 bases left in between. The CDR3 bases are TGTGCCAGAGGCCGGGAGCAGTTCTTC. This encodes CARGREQFF.

At least ten counts were recorded for this clonotype. V usage is TRBV9 and J usage is TRBJ2-1; TRBD1 matches at 10 bases. V gave up 4 bases and J gave up 7 bases; unmatched junction bases: 11. The CDR3 is 16 amino acids. Germline loops: CDR1 SGDLS, CDR2 YYNGEE. The CDR3 is CASSRRPGQGSNEQFF. CDR3 sequence (DNA): TGTGCCAGCAGCCGCCGTCCGGGACAGGGGTCAAATGAGCAGTTCTTC.

In its sample, this clonotype was seen many times. This sequence joins TRBV16 and TRBJ1-3; weak D call: TRBD1 (5 bases). The V end was cut by 2 bases, the J end by 5 bases, with 13 bases between. The germline V gene has CDR1 KGHSY and CDR2 FQNENV. CDR3 length equals 15 residues. CDR3 sequence (DNA): TGTGCCAGCAGCCAAAGGGCGACAGCTCGAAACACCATATATTTT. Encoded protein: CASSQRATARNTIYF.

CDR3 in amino acids: CASSFQRGNEQFF. CDR3 in DNA: TGTGCCAGCAGTTTCCAAAGGGGTAATGAGCAGTTCTTC. J is TRBJ2-1 and V is TRBV27; the D gene is possibly TRBD1 (5 bases). The CDR3 spans 13 residues. The germline V and J ends were trimmed by 3 bases and 7 bases, with 10 bases remaining between them. CDR1 MNHEY and CDR2 SMNVEV come from the germline V gene (reference sequence).

This clonotype was seen many times. The chain links TRBV28 to TRBJ1-2, with D unclear. V dropped 1 base and J dropped 10 bases, with 10 bases sitting between them. Germline V gives CDR1 MDHEN, CDR2 SYDVKM. The CDR3 extends over 12 amino acids. The CDR3 reads CASSLSLGIYTF. The CDR3 region has the DNA TGTGCCAGCAGTTTATCCCTCGGAATCTACACCTTC.

This clonotype was counted between two and nine times. This chain links TRBV19 with TRBJ2-5; D perhaps matches TRBD1 (6 bases). Trimming left V 3 bases short and J 5 bases short, with 16 bases between. This CDR3 spans 15 amino acids. Germline CDR1 reads LNHDA; CDR2 reads SQIVND (reference sequence). The CDR3 region has the DNA TGTGCCAGTAGTATGGGTCAGGGGTCACGGGAGACCCAGTACTTC. It translates to CASSMGQGSRETQYF.

The chain joins TRBV14 to TRBJ2-5, with 8 bases aligning to TRBD2. V was clipped by 4 bases and J by 5 bases; unmatched bases: 9. This CDR3 is built from 15 residues. Per germline, CDR1 SGHDN and CDR2 FVKESK. The CDR3 nucleotides are TGTGCCAGCAGCCGAGGAACTACGGGGGGGGAGACCCAGTACTTC. Protein: CASSRGTTGGETQYF.

This clonotype has a count of ten or more. This CDR3 is CASKGWGQGRRDEQFF. CDR3 nucleotides: TGTGCCAGCAAAGGCTGGGGGCAGGGCAGAAGGGATGAGCAGTTCTTC. The chain has TRBV5-6 and TRBJ2-1, with D perhaps matching TRBD1 (6 bases). CDR3 length equals 16 residues. The V end lost 6 bases, the J end lost 8 bases, and 24 bases lay between the germline ends. Per germline, CDR1 SGHDT and CDR2 YYEEEE. The variable domain in full, with the rest retrieved from reference TRBV5-6 and TRBJ2-1, is DAGVTQSPTHLIKTRGQQVTLRCSPKSGHDTVSWYQQALGQGPQFIFQYYEEEERQRGNFPDRFSGHQFPNYSSELNVNALLLGDSALYLCASKGWGQGRRDEQFFGPGTRLTVL.

There are many counts of this clonotype. The J gene is TRBJ1-2, the V gene TRBV18; D is perhaps TRBD1 (5 bases). Germline V CDR1 and CDR2: KGHSH, LQKENI. The V gene lost 3 bases and the J gene lost 4 bases, with 9 bases spanning the gap. The CDR3 length is 13 residues. In DNA, the CDR3 is TGTGCCAGCTCACCGTCGGACACCTATGGCTACACCTTC. As protein: CASSPSDTYGYTF.

This clonotype was seen at least ten times. This chain joins TRBV5-5 and TRBJ1-6; TRBD1 is a possible D gene (5 bases). Germline V gives CDR1 SGHKS, CDR2 YYEKEE (reference sequence). Trimming removed 3 bases from V and 14 bases from J, with 18 bases in between. The CDR3 length is 14 residues. The CDR3 DNA sequence: TGTGCCAGCAGCTGGCTTGGGGGGAATTCGGCCCTCCACTTT. Protein: CASSWLGGNSALHF.